The 20 T cell receptor beta chains in this list originate from one sample, sequenced in a study of CD8 T cells in Susac syndrome. Random hexamers primed reverse transcription of about 0.45 to 1 ug RNA. TCRdb re-analysed the immunoSEQ multiplex PCR reads in MiXCR, keeping a single row per CDR3 protein. This table holds about 140,000 distinct CDR3 sequences, roughly 94% found once. Sample: CD4+ T cells from PBMCs. These TCRs come from a human donor with Susac syndrome.

The rearrangement links TRBV20-1 to TRBJ1-1; 9 positions match TRBD1. Germline loops: CDR1 DFQATT, CDR2 SNEGSKA (reference sequence). The CDR3 spans 13 residues. With 6 bases clipped from V and 7 bases from J, the junction kept 9 bases outside the gene matches. This CDR3 is CSAPGQGAYEAFF. DNA for the CDR3: TGCAGTGCCCCGGGACAGGGCGCTTATGAAGCTTTCTTT.

The chain couples TRBV12-3 or TRBV12-4 to TRBJ2-5; a weak D match, TRBD2 (5 bases). The germline V and J ends were trimmed by 3 bases and 1 base, with 24 bases remaining between them. This CDR3 has 19 residues. CDR3 protein: CASSFPQLKQSRGQETQYF. The DNA of the CDR3 is TGTGCCAGCAGTTTCCCGCAACTTAAACAGAGCCGGGGCCAAGAGACCCAGTACTTC.

V and J are TRBV11-3 and TRBJ2-3, with a possible D match to TRBD1 (5 bases). Germline values: CDR1 SGHNT, CDR2 YENEEA. The CDR3 contains 14 residues. Trimming removed 5 bases at V and 3 bases at J, with 12 bases between. CDR3 in amino acids: CASSQARVTDTQYF. The DNA for the CDR3 is TGTGCCAGCAGCCAAGCCAGGGTGACAGATACGCAGTATTTT. Together with reference TRBV11-3 and TRBJ2-3, the CDR3 gives the full variable domain: EAGVVQSPRYKIIEKKQPVAFWCNPISGHNTLYWYLQNLGQGPELLIRYENEEAVDDSQLPKDRFSAERLKGVDSTLKIQPAELGDSAVYLCASSQARVTDTQYFGPGTRLTVL.

This chain connects TRBV28 to TRBJ1-4, with D possibly matching TRBD1 (6 bases). Deletions cut 10 bases from V and 5 bases from J, with 20 bases between. The CDR3 spans 15 residues. Per germline, CDR1 MDHEN and CDR2 SYDVKM. The CDR3: CATMGPGQWNEKLFF. The CDR3, as DNA: TGTGCCACTATGGGCCCCGGACAGTGGAATGAAAAACTGTTTTTT.

This chain uses TRBV6-5 with TRBJ2-7, with 7 bases identical to TRBD1. This CDR3 has 14 residues. After removal of 3 bases from V and 2 bases from J, the junction contained 4 bases not matched to a gene. From germline, CDR1 is MNHEY and CDR2 SVGAGI. CDR3 amino acids: CASSYGTDTYEQYF. The CDR3 nucleotides are TGTGCCAGCAGTTATGGGACAGACACCTACGAGCAGTACTTC.

This clonotype has just one count. The gene calls are TRBV7-3 and TRBJ2-1; 12 bases line up with TRBD2. Per germline, CDR1 SGHTA and CDR2 FQGTGA. The CDR3 runs 18 residues. Losses at the gene ends were 2 bases for V and 6 bases for J; bases not matched to a gene: 11. CDR3 DNA sequence: TGTGCCAGCAGCTTAGTGCCCCGTGGGGGACTAGCGGGCAATGAGCAGTTCTTC. Translating it yields CASSLVPRGGLAGNEQFF.

This clonotype has just one count. The chain joins TRBV7-2 to TRBJ1-1; 7 positions agree with TRBD1. Germline values: CDR1 SGHTA, CDR2 FQGNSA. The CDR3 length is 14 residues. V dropped 5 bases and J dropped 3; count of bases not matched to a gene: 6. CDR3 bases: TGTGCCAGCAGCAAAGGGGGCAGTTACACTGAAGCTTTCTTT. Translation: CASSKGGSYTEAFF.

The genes are TRBV9 and TRBJ2-1, with D perhaps matching TRBD1 (6 bases). Per the germline V gene, CDR1 is SGDLS and CDR2 is YYNGEE. V lost 1 base to trimming and J lost 0 bases, with 11 bases between them. The CDR3 is made up of 16 amino acids. The CDR3 DNA reads as TGTGCCAGCAGCGTAAGTCAGGGGCGCTCCTACAATGAGCAGTTCTTC. This gives the protein CASSVSQGRSYNEQFF.

This clonotype was detected once. This chain links TRBV20-1 with TRBJ2-1, with 8 bases lining up with TRBD2. The germline V gene encodes CDR1 DFQATT and CDR2 SNEGSKA (reference sequence). The CDR3 consists of 14 residues. V was pared by 4 bases and J by 5 bases, with 7 bases of the junction left unmatched. The CDR3 is CSATRGGNDNEQFF. DNA of the CDR3: TGCAGTGCTACCCGGGGGGGAAACGACAATGAGCAGTTCTTC.

The count of this clonotype is one. The rearrangement joins TRBV7-9 to TRBJ1-2, with 7 bases fitting TRBD1. Germline V gene sequence: CDR1 SEHNR, CDR2 FQNEAQ (reference sequence). With V trimmed by 4 bases and J by 2 bases, 7 bases remained unmatched. This CDR3 has 15 amino acids. The CDR3 nucleotides read TGTGCCAGCAGCTCTACCGGGACAGCCAACTATGGCTACACCTTC. Translating gives CASSSTGTANYGYTF. Supplemented by reference TRBV7-9 and TRBJ1-2, the full variable domain reads DTGVSQNPRHKITKRGQNVTFRCDPISEHNRLYWYRQTLGQGPEFLTYFQNEAQLEKSRLLSDRFSAERPKGSFSTLEIQRTEQGDSAMYLCASSSTGTANYGYTFGSGTRLTVV.

This chain links TRBV30 with TRBJ2-7; 7 bases map to TRBD1. The germline V gene encodes CDR1 GTSNPN and CDR2 SVGIG (reference sequence). The V gene end was trimmed by 0 bases and the J gene end by 3 bases; junction bases not matched to a gene: 8. CDR3 length equals 15 residues. This chain's CDR3 is CAWSVRGQQNYEQYF. DNA for the CDR3: TGTGCCTGGAGTGTAAGGGGACAGCAAAACTACGAGCAGTACTTC.

This clonotype was counted once. The chain carries TRBV29-1 and TRBJ1-1; TRBD1 matches at 7 bases. Trimming removed 6 bases from V and 7 bases from J; junction bases left unmatched: 2. Germline CDR1 and CDR2: SQVTM and ANQGSEA. CDR3 size: 10 residues. The DNA for the CDR3 is TGCAGCGTGAGGGACAGTGAAGCTTTCTTT. Translated, it gives CSVRDSEAFF.

CDR3 sequence reads: CSVAPRSYEQYF. As DNA, the CDR3 is TGCAGCGTTGCCCCGCGATCCTACGAGCAGTACTTC. This chain joins TRBV29-1 and TRBJ2-7; no clear D gene. This CDR3 contains 12 residues. Germline-derived CDR1 and CDR2 are SQVTM and ANQGSEA. Deletions cut 4 bases from V and 1 base from J, with 8 bases between.

J is TRBJ2-7 and V is TRBV5-1; TRBD2 matches at 9 bases. The CDR3 has 15 residues. Germline trimming cut 5 bases from V and 4 bases from J; bases unmatched to any gene: 10. Germline V gene sequence: CDR1 SGHRS, CDR2 YFSETQ. The CDR3 protein is CASSDDPGLAYEQYF. In nucleotides, the CDR3 is TGCGCCAGCAGTGATGATCCGGGACTAGCTTACGAGCAGTACTTC.

This sequence joins TRBV19 and TRBJ2-2; the match to TRBD2 covers 7 bases. From germline, CDR1 is LNHDA and CDR2 SQIVND (reference sequence). CDR3 length: 16 amino acids. Losses at the gene ends were 5 bases for V and 3 bases for J; bases not matched to a gene: 9. The CDR3 reads CASSRTRTVDTGELFF. Here the CDR3 DNA reads TGTGCCAGTAGTCGGACTAGGACTGTTGACACCGGGGAGCTGTTTTTT.

CDR3 in amino acids: CAWNDNRYGYTF. The CDR3 DNA is TGTGCCTGGAATGACAATCGCTATGGCTACACCTTC. The chain carries TRBV30 and TRBJ1-2; no clear D. Trimming removed 4 bases at V and 4 bases at J, with 10 bases between. The germline V gene encodes CDR1 GTSNPN and CDR2 SVGIG (reference sequence). The CDR3 spans 12 residues. The full variable domain, its missing parts supplied by reference TRBV30 and TRBJ1-2, is SQTIHQWPATLVQPVGSPLSLECTVEGTSNPNLYWYRQAAGRGLQLLFYSVGIGQISSEVPQNLSASRPQDRQFILSSKKLLLSDSGFYLCAWNDNRYGYTFGSGTRLTVV.

The V call is TRBV9, the J call TRBJ2-6; 8 bases map to TRBD1. This CDR3 is 19 amino acids long. The V gene's germline CDR1 is SGDLS and CDR2 YYNGEE. After removal of 3 bases from V and 0 bases from J, the junction contained 11 bases not matched to a gene. The CDR3 region is CASSGLGTGKYSGANVLTF. The CDR3 DNA sequence: TGTGCCAGCAGCGGCCTTGGGACAGGCAAATACTCTGGGGCCAACGTCCTGACTTTC.

V gene TRBV7-9 combines with J gene TRBJ2-1; the match to TRBD2 covers 9 bases. V lost 5 bases to trimming and J lost 6 bases; unmatched junction nucleotides: 8. This CDR3 is built from 15 residues. CDR1 and CDR2 from the germline V gene are SEHNR and FQNEAQ (reference sequence). CDR3 bases: TGTGCCAGCAGCCAACCCGGGACTAGCATCAATGAGCAGTTCTTC. Its translation: CASSQPGTSINEQFF.

V is TRBV30 and J is TRBJ1-1; no reliable D call. V dropped 4 bases and J dropped 5 bases, with 14 bases sitting between them. This CDR3 has 13 amino acids. Germline values: CDR1 GTSNPN, CDR2 SVGIG (reference sequence). CDR3 in DNA: TGTGCCTGGACGTCTCAGGTTGGAACTGAAGCTTTCTTT. Its translation: CAWTSQVGTEAFF.

V and J are TRBV30 and TRBJ1-2, with D possibly matching TRBD1 (5 bases). The CDR3 sequence is 14 residues long. V was pared by 4 bases and J by 0 bases, with 12 bases between. From germline, CDR1 is GTSNPN and CDR2 SVGIG (reference sequence). The CDR3 nucleotides read TGTGCCTGGATGGGGGACGGCACTAACTATGGCTACACCTTC. Encoded protein: CAWMGDGTNYGYTF.